These 27 T cell receptor beta chains share one sample of origin, sequenced in a study of CD8+ T cells in alopecia areata. TCR sequencing used cDNA made by reverse transcription of extracted RNA. TCRdb's copy holds only in-frame clones and misses some; the assay was immunoSEQ multiplex PCR. Of 45,000 to 70,000 clones detected, around 96% appear once; the ten largest clones hold roughly 25%. The sample here was CD8+ T cells sorted from blood, taken at week 0. The receptors were sampled from a human donor with alopecia areata.

The chain has TRBV4-1 and TRBJ1-4; tentatively, D is TRBD1 (6 bases). The CDR3 spans 16 residues. V was cut by 4 bases and J by 4 bases, with 16 bases left in between. Germline CDR1 is MGHRA and CDR2 is YSYEKL. The DNA of the CDR3 is TGCGCCAGCAGCCCAGATGGCGGGACACTTAATGAAAAACTGTTTTTT. It translates to CASSPDGGTLNEKLFF.

CDR3 residues: CASSQGEGAEAFF. In nucleotides, the CDR3 is TGCGCCAGCAGCCAAGGGGAGGGGGCTGAAGCTTTCTTT. This chain uses TRBV4-3 with TRBJ1-1; tentative D call: TRBD1 (6 bases). In germline, CDR1 is LGHNA, CDR2 YSLEER. The CDR3 is 13 residues long. The V end lost 1 base, the J end lost 6 bases, and 9 bases lay between the germline ends.

V usage is TRBV5-1 and J usage is TRBJ2-7; 7 bases match TRBD1. Germline lookup yields CDR1 SGHRS and CDR2 YFSETQ. The CDR3 spans 14 residues. Germline trimming cut 4 bases from V and 6 bases from J; bases unmatched to any gene: 10. The CDR3 loop is CASSLDREKAEQYF. The DNA of the CDR3 is TGCGCCAGCAGCCTTGACAGGGAGAAAGCCGAGCAGTACTTC. Full variable domain (rest looked up from reference TRBV5-1 and TRBJ2-7): KAGVTQTPRYLIKTRGQQVTLSCSPISGHRSVSWYQQTPGQGLQFLFEYFSETQRNKGNFPGRFSGRQFSNSRSEMNVSTLELGDSALYLCASSLDREKAEQYFGPGTRLTVT.

The rearrangement uses TRBV4-2 and TRBJ1-1; the D gene is possibly TRBD1 (5 bases). Trimming pared 6 bases from V and 6 bases from J, leaving 8 bases between. Germline assignment: CDR1 LGHNA and CDR2 YNFKEQ. This CDR3 is built from 11 residues. The CDR3 DNA is TGTGCCAGCAGGGTGGGGGCTGAAGCTTTCTTT. This encodes CASRVGAEAFF.

The chain uses TRBV29-1 and TRBJ2-1, with 10 bases aligning to TRBD2. With V trimmed by 8 bases and J by 5 bases, 6 bases remained unmatched. CDR1 is SQVTM, CDR2 ANQGSEA, per germline. The CDR3 has 13 residues. CDR3 in amino acids: CSSERGGNNEQFF. CDR3 DNA sequence: TGCAGCAGCGAGCGGGGGGGTAACAATGAGCAGTTCTTC.

The genes are TRBV6-6 and TRBJ2-1; D ambiguous. The CDR3 length is 11 residues. Germline CDR1 reads MNHNY; CDR2 reads SVGAGI (reference sequence). V gave up 1 base and J gave up 10 bases, with 5 bases separating them. The CDR3 DNA reads TGTGCCAGCAGTTACTACTCCGAGCAGTTCTTC. This translates into CASSYYSEQFF.

V and J are TRBV11-2 and TRBJ2-4; possibly TRBD2 for D (6 bases). Germline CDR1 SGHAT, CDR2 FQNNGV. V was trimmed by 4 bases and J by 7 bases, leaving 14 bases between them. The CDR3 spans 14 residues. CDR3 sequence (DNA): TGTGCCAGCAGCTCGGAGGGAATGTTGAACATTCAGTACTTC. Amino acid sequence: CASSSEGMLNIQYF.

J is TRBJ2-7 and V is TRBV5-8; 8 nucleotides align to TRBD2. Germline CDR1 is SGHTS and CDR2 is YDEGEE. The ends lost 0 bases at V and 6 bases at J; junction bases unmatched: 8. The CDR3 runs 15 residues. The CDR3 protein is CASSLVGTRVFEQYF. The CDR3 DNA follows: TGTGCCAGCAGCTTGGTTGGGACTAGGGTCTTCGAGCAGTACTTC.

The CDR3 is CASSYRSGNYGYTF. The CDR3 coding sequence is TGTGCCAGCAGTTACCGCTCCGGGAACTATGGCTACACCTTC. The gene calls are TRBV6-5 and TRBJ1-2, with D unclear. The CDR3 is 14 residues long. Trimming took 2 bases from V and 2 from J, leaving 9 bases between them. Germline CDR1 is MNHEY and CDR2 is SVGAGI.

This rearrangement joins TRBV5-4 to TRBJ2-3, with D tentatively TRBD2 (6 bases). Trimming cost V 6 bases and J 7 bases, with 12 bases left between them. The CDR3 covers 12 residues. Germline V CDR1 and CDR2: SGHNT, YYREEE (reference sequence). CDR3 coding DNA: TGTGCCAGCATGGGGACTTCGAATACGCAGTATTTT. This encodes CASMGTSNTQYF. The whole variable domain, filled in from reference TRBV5-4 and TRBJ2-3, reads ETGVTQSPTHLIKTRGQQVTLRCSSQSGHNTVSWYQQALGQGPQFIFQYYREEENGRGNFPPRFSGLQFPNYSSELNVNALELDDSALYLCASMGTSNTQYFGPGTRLTVL.

The CDR3 nucleotides are TGTGCCACCAGCACCGGCCGTAGCTACAATGAGCAGTTCTTC. Its protein is CATSTGRSYNEQFF. The V and J genes are TRBV15 and TRBJ2-1; no firm D call. V was cut by 4 bases and J by 3 bases, with 10 bases left in between. CDR1 is LNHNV and CDR2 is YYDKDF in the germline V gene (reference sequence). The CDR3 is made up of 14 amino acids.

V is TRBV27 and J is TRBJ2-7; D perhaps matches TRBD2 (5 bases). The CDR3 totals 11 residues. In germline, CDR1 is MNHEY, CDR2 SMNVEV (reference sequence). The V gene lost 8 bases and the J gene lost 0 bases, with 5 bases spanning the gap. The CDR3 region is CASGSSYEQYF. The CDR3 DNA follows: TGTGCCAGCGGGAGCTCCTACGAGCAGTACTTC.

The V gene is TRBV30, the J gene TRBJ2-2; D is possibly TRBD1 (7 bases). V lost 3 bases and J 13 bases, leaving 12 bases between the germline ends. CDR1 and CDR2 (germline): GTSNPN, SVGIG (reference sequence). The length of the CDR3 is 11 residues. The CDR3 DNA is TGTGCCTGGAGCTCAGGGGGAGGGCTGTTTTTT. It encodes CAWSSGGGLFF.

This clone was detected only once. The J gene is TRBJ2-7, the V gene TRBV27; 7 bases line up with TRBD1. Unmatched junction bases numbered 5, after V lost 2 bases and J lost 4 bases. Germline CDR1 MNHEY, CDR2 SMNVEV (reference sequence). This CDR3 comprises 14 residues. This CDR3 is CASSLTGQLYEQYF. The CDR3 DNA follows: TGTGCCAGCAGTTTAACGGGACAGCTATACGAGCAGTACTTC.

V and J are TRBV2 and TRBJ2-7, with unresolved D. Deletions cut 4 bases from V and 4 bases from J, with 8 bases between. The germline CDR1 and CDR2 sequences are SNHLY and FYNNEI. The CDR3 has 12 residues. CDR3 sequence reads: CASSGSLYEQYF. The CDR3 DNA is TGTGCCAGCAGTGGGTCACTATACGAGCAGTACTTC.

The V and J genes are TRBV29-1 and TRBJ2-5, with D possibly being TRBD2 (6 bases). Looked up from germline, CDR1 is SQVTM and CDR2 is ANQGSEA. Trimming stripped 3 bases from V and 4 bases from J, with 9 bases between. The CDR3 contains 12 residues. CDR3 region: CSVDRDLETQYF. The CDR3 nucleotides are TGCAGCGTTGACCGGGACTTAGAGACCCAGTACTTC.

This chain connects TRBV5-1 to TRBJ2-7, with TRBD2 identical over 7 bases. CDR1 and CDR2 (germline): SGHRS, YFSETQ. Germline trimming cut 4 bases from V and 5 bases from J; bases unmatched to any gene: 12. This CDR3 is 15 amino acids long. CDR3 amino acids: CASSPGEGLRDEQYF. Here the CDR3 DNA reads TGCGCCAGCAGCCCCGGGGAGGGGTTGAGAGACGAGCAGTACTTC.

V gene TRBV7-9 combines with J gene TRBJ2-5; D is unclear. CDR3 length equals 14 residues. V was clipped by 1 base and J by 4 bases, with 10 bases between them. Germline lookup yields CDR1 SEHNR and CDR2 FQNEAQ (reference sequence). In DNA, the CDR3 is TGTGCCAGCAGCTTAGTGGGGATTGGAGAGACCCAGTACTTC. Protein product: CASSLVGIGETQYF.

The chain combines TRBV4-3 with TRBJ2-1, with 12 positions matching TRBD2. This CDR3 contains 17 residues. J gave up 15 bases and V 0 bases, and 15 bases lay outside the gene matches. CDR1 and CDR2 from the germline V gene are LGHNA and YSLEER. CDR3 coding DNA: TGCGCCAGCAGCCAAGAACTAGCGGGGGGTTCGACCCCAGCCCTGTTCTTC. Translating gives CASSQELAGGSTPALFF.

The rearrangement joins TRBV5-1 to TRBJ2-7; 11 nucleotides match TRBD1. The CDR3 is 17 residues long. Germline V lookup: CDR1 SGHRS, CDR2 YFSETQ. V lost 4 bases to trimming and J lost 5 bases; unmatched junction nucleotides: 14. As DNA, the CDR3 is TGCGCCAGCAGCGCAATAAAACCGGGACAGGGGGTCCACGAGCAGTACTTC. It translates to CASSAIKPGQGVHEQYF.

The chain recombines TRBV29-1 with TRBJ1-2; 9 bases line up with TRBD1. The CDR3 consists of 14 residues. Germline values: CDR1 SQVTM, CDR2 ANQGSEA. The V gene end was trimmed by 1 base and the J gene end by 6 bases; junction bases not matched to a gene: 6. The CDR3 DNA is TGCAGCGTTGAAGCCTGGGACAGGGAGAATGGCTACACCTTC. This codes for CSVEAWDRENGYTF. The full variable domain, with the rest looked up from reference TRBV29-1 and TRBJ1-2, is SAVISQKPSRDICQRGTSLTIQCQVDSQVTMMFWYRQQPGQSLTLIATANQGSEATYESGFVIDKFPISRPNLTFSTLTVSNMSPEDSSIYLCSVEAWDRENGYTFGSGTRLTVV.

The genes are TRBV10-3 and TRBJ1-1; 7 bases are shared with TRBD1. Germline V gene lookup returns CDR1 ENHRY and CDR2 SYGVKD. This CDR3 is built from 13 residues. With V trimmed by 6 bases and J by 6 bases, 7 bases remained unmatched. The DNA of the CDR3 is TGTGCCATCAGCGCTACAGGGGTAGCTGAAGCTTTCTTT. Translation: CAISATGVAEAFF.

The rearrangement uses TRBV6-5 and TRBJ2-5, with D hard to call. This CDR3 contains 10 residues. Germline V gives CDR1 MNHEY, CDR2 SVGAGI. Trimming removed 8 bases from V and 4 bases from J, with 5 bases in between. The CDR3, as DNA: TGTGCCAGCTTAGGAGAGACCCAGTACTTC. Amino acids: CASLGETQYF.

The chain recombines TRBV5-1 with TRBJ2-3, with 13 bases that match TRBD2. This CDR3 is 16 amino acids long. Unmatched junction bases numbered 4, after V lost 4 bases and J lost 2 bases. The germline CDR1 and CDR2 sequences are SGHRS and YFSETQ. The CDR3 loop reads CASSATSGGFTDTQYF. The CDR3 bases are TGCGCCAGCAGCGCGACTAGCGGGGGGTTCACAGATACGCAGTATTTT.

V and J are TRBV7-9 and TRBJ2-3; maybe TRBD2 (6 bases). Germline CDR1 is SEHNR and CDR2 is FQNEAQ (reference sequence). With 4 bases removed from V and 5 bases from J, the gap between germline ends came to 13 bases. The CDR3 has 14 residues. As DNA, the CDR3 is TGTGCCAGCAGCTCGACTAGGGAACGAGATACGCAGTATTTT. Residues: CASSSTRERDTQYF.

A word on this clone: Different DNA sequences within this sample yield the same CDR3. The chain joins TRBV29-1 to TRBJ2-3; no clear D gene. Germline V CDR1 and CDR2: SQVTM, ANQGSEA. The CDR3 has 14 residues. V was pared by 4 bases and J by 0 bases, with 11 bases between. The CDR3 here is CSVVGRASTDTQYF. CDR3 DNA sequence: TGCAGCGTTGTCGGACGGGCTAGCACAGATACGCAGTATTTT.

V gene TRBV27 combines with J gene TRBJ2-7, with D unresolved. The length of the CDR3 is 13 residues. Trimming shortened V by 4 bases and J by 3 bases, and 10 bases separated the two germline ends. Germline assignment: CDR1 MNHEY and CDR2 SMNVEV (reference sequence). The CDR3 DNA reads as TGTGCCAGCAGTTCTGGGCCGGACTACGAGCAGTACTTC. Encoded protein: CASSSGPDYEQYF.